These 18 T cell receptor beta chains came from one sample sequenced in a study of technical replicates of blood from a handful of donors (dated by TCRdb to the late 2010s). The library was produced with the immunoSEQ multiplex PCR assay. In its TCRdb copy, this immuneACCESS table keeps in-frame sequences only and misses some clones. Where compared with another copy, unresolved V genes explain less than half of these, and the others have no known cause. Present in this sample are under 100,000 clones, about 94% of which were seen just once. The ten largest make up more than 0.2% of the sample. Specimen: T cells isolated from PBMCs. These receptors came from a human donor in good health.

V is TRBV15 and J is TRBJ1-2, with 7 bases identical to TRBD1. Unmatched junction bases numbered 13, after V lost 8 bases and J lost 4 bases. The CDR3 totals 15 residues. Germline V gene sequence: CDR1 LNHNV, CDR2 YYDKDF (reference sequence). CDR3 nucleotide sequence: TGTGCCACCGTTGGGATCCGGGACAGAATCTATGGCTACACCTTC. It codes for CATVGIRDRIYGYTF.

The chain carries TRBV11-3 and TRBJ2-1, with a possible D match to TRBD1 (5 bases). Trimming pared 2 bases from V and 5 bases from J, leaving 7 bases between. Germline-derived CDR1 and CDR2 are SGHNT and YENEEA. This CDR3 spans 13 amino acids. The CDR3 DNA follows: TGTGCCAGCAGCTTAAAGGGGAACAATGAGCAGTTCTTC. It yields the protein CASSLKGNNEQFF.

The chain has TRBV10-3 and TRBJ2-7; 8 nucleotides agree with TRBD1. CDR1 is ENHRY and CDR2 is SYGVKD in the germline V gene. V shed 9 bases, J shed 0 bases, and the junction held 7 bases outside the gene matches. The CDR3 loop spans 14 amino acids. The CDR3 loop is CAIQDRGASYEQYF. The CDR3 DNA sequence: TGTGCCATACAAGACAGGGGTGCCTCCTACGAGCAGTACTTC.

The V gene is TRBV5-6, the J gene TRBJ2-5, with 7 bases that match TRBD2. The junction had 3 bases not matched to a gene; V was cut back by 4 bases and J by 3 bases. Germline CDR1 SGHDT, CDR2 YYEEEE. This CDR3 comprises 13 residues. For the CDR3, the DNA is TGTGCCAGCAGCCGGACTAGGAAAGAGACCCAGTACTTC. Amino acid sequence: CASSRTRKETQYF. Filled out from reference TRBV5-6 and TRBJ2-5, the complete variable domain reads DAGVTQSPTHLIKTRGQQVTLRCSPKSGHDTVSWYQQALGQGPQFIFQYYEEEERQRGNFPDRFSGHQFPNYSSELNVNALLLGDSALYLCASSRTRKETQYFGPGTRLLVL.

J is TRBJ1-1 and V is TRBV9; D gene unclear. CDR1 and CDR2 (germline): SGDLS, YYNGEE. Trimming pared 7 bases from V and 4 bases from J, leaving 14 bases between. The CDR3 has 13 amino acids. The CDR3 loop is CASQPPEGTEAFF. CDR3 DNA: TGTGCCAGCCAACCCCCGGAGGGCACTGAAGCTTTCTTT.

The chain combines TRBV5-4 with TRBJ2-5; 11 bases match TRBD2. The CDR3 runs to 15 residues. Germline values: CDR1 SGHNT, CDR2 YYREEE (reference sequence). Trimming cost V 4 bases and J 9 bases; bases outside gene matches: 11. CDR3 loop: CASSPEGASGRSQYF. In nucleotides, the CDR3 is TGTGCCAGCAGCCCCGAGGGTGCTAGCGGGAGGTCCCAGTACTTC.

V is TRBV9 and J is TRBJ1-2, with TRBD1 matching over 7 bases. Germline assignment: CDR1 SGDLS and CDR2 YYNGEE. The CDR3 length is 15 residues. Germline trimming cut 3 bases from V and 4 bases from J; bases unmatched to any gene: 9. The CDR3 sequence is CASSAETGIPYGYTF. CDR3 nucleotides: TGTGCCAGCAGCGCAGAGACAGGGATCCCCTATGGCTACACCTTC.

The rearrangement uses TRBV7-9 and TRBJ2-1; possibly TRBD2 for D (6 bases). Trimming took 2 bases from V and 0 from J, leaving 11 bases between them. The CDR3 extends over 16 amino acids. The germline CDR1 and CDR2 sequences are SEHNR and FQNEAQ (reference sequence). CDR3 sequence (DNA): TGTGCCAGCAGCTTATTGGCGGGAAGCTCCTACAATGAGCAGTTCTTC. Its protein is CASSLLAGSSYNEQFF.

The CDR3 is CASSLRQGQETQYF. Here the CDR3 DNA reads TGTGCCAGCAGCTTAAGACAGGGACAAGAGACCCAGTACTTC. J is TRBJ2-5 and V is TRBV5-4; 7 bases align to TRBD1. Germline-derived CDR1 and CDR2 are SGHNT and YYREEE (reference sequence). The CDR3 totals 14 residues. J gave up 2 bases and V 2 bases, and 3 bases lay outside the gene matches.

This chain connects TRBV5-1 to TRBJ2-3, with a tentative D call TRBD2 (5 bases). The V and J ends lost 1 base and 2 bases respectively, with 11 bases between them. The CDR3 has 15 amino acids. CDR1 SGHRS and CDR2 YFSETQ come from the germline V gene. This chain's CDR3 is CASSLTRGITDTQYF. The CDR3 nucleotides are TGCGCCAGCAGCTTGACTCGGGGTATCACAGATACGCAGTATTTT.

This clone was detected ten times or more. The chain couples TRBV14 to TRBJ2-7; perhaps TRBD2 as D (6 bases). CDR1 is SGHDN, CDR2 FVKESK, per germline. The germline V and J ends were trimmed by 1 base and 5 bases, with 12 bases remaining between them. The CDR3 runs to 14 residues. The CDR3 loop is CASSQVGGRHEQYF. In nucleotides, the CDR3 is TGTGCCAGCAGCCAAGTGGGGGGACGGCACGAGCAGTACTTC. The full variable domain, rest sourced from reference TRBV14 and TRBJ2-7, is EAGVTQFPSHSVIEKGQTVTLRCDPISGHDNLYWYRRVMGKEIKFLLHFVKESKQDESGMPNNRFLAERTGGTYSTLKVQPAELEDSGVYFCASSQVGGRHEQYFGPGTRLTVT.

J is TRBJ2-1 and V is TRBV5-1; a possible D gene is TRBD2 (7 bases). The germline V and J ends were trimmed by 1 base and 0 bases, with 14 bases remaining between them. Germline-derived CDR1 and CDR2 are SGHRS and YFSETQ. This CDR3 contains 17 residues. CDR3 protein: CASSLSAGASSYNEQFF. The CDR3 nucleotides read TGCGCCAGCAGCTTGTCGGCGGGGGCGAGCTCCTACAATGAGCAGTTCTTC.

The rearrangement links TRBV15 to TRBJ1-4; tentative D call: TRBD1 (6 bases). The V end was cut by 1 base, the J end by 8 bases, with 8 bases between. Germline loops: CDR1 LNHNV, CDR2 YYDKDF (reference sequence). The CDR3 contains 13 residues. The CDR3 bases are TGTGCCACCAGCAGAGGGACAGAGGAAAAACTGTTTTTT. It specifies CATSRGTEEKLFF. The entire variable domain, with the rest obtained from reference TRBV15 and TRBJ1-4, is as follows: DAMVIQNPRYQVTQFGKPVTLSCSQTLNHNVMYWYQQKSSQAPKLLFHYYDKDFNNEADTPDNFQSRRPNTSFCFLDIRSPGLGDTAMYLCATSRGTEEKLFFGSGTQLSVL.

The V gene is TRBV5-4, the J gene TRBJ2-7, with 9 bases that match TRBD1. This CDR3 spans 14 amino acids. J gave up 7 bases and V 4 bases, and 9 bases lay outside the gene matches. Germline V CDR1 and CDR2: SGHNT, YYREEE (reference sequence). This chain's CDR3 is CASSRDRGLEEQYF. CDR3 DNA sequence: TGTGCCAGCAGCCGTGACAGGGGGTTAGAGGAGCAGTACTTC.

This rearrangement joins TRBV4-2 to TRBJ2-5; D unclear. CDR3 size: 16 residues. Germline V gives CDR1 LGHNA, CDR2 YNFKEQ. With 1 base removed from V and 2 bases from J, the gap between germline ends came to 14 bases. CDR3 amino acids: CASSQALPARQETQYF. The CDR3 bases are TGTGCCAGCAGCCAAGCACTACCCGCCCGGCAAGAGACCCAGTACTTC.

This chain uses TRBV27 with TRBJ2-1, with 13 bases aligning to TRBD2. The CDR3 is 17 residues long. In germline, CDR1 is MNHEY, CDR2 SMNVEV (reference sequence). V dropped 5 bases and J dropped 5; count of bases not matched to a gene: 9. For the CDR3, the DNA is TGTGCCAGCAGTCGGACTAGCGGGAGCCTCTTCCACAATGAGCAGTTCTTC. This encodes CASSRTSGSLFHNEQFF.

The CDR3 sequence: CASSFLIPGTSGNEQFF. CDR3 sequence (DNA): TGTGCCAGCAGCTTCCTTATTCCCGGGACTAGCGGCAATGAGCAGTTCTTC. V and J are TRBV4-2 and TRBJ2-1; 11 bases align to TRBD2. From germline, CDR1 is LGHNA and CDR2 YNFKEQ. With 5 bases clipped from V and 6 bases from J, the junction kept 12 bases outside the gene matches. The CDR3 extends over 17 amino acids.

The rearrangement links TRBV7-9 to TRBJ2-1, with 13 bases lining up with TRBD2. This CDR3 has 19 residues. Unmatched junction bases numbered 5, after V lost 0 bases and J lost 0 bases. Germline V gene data show CDR1 as SEHNR and CDR2 as FQNEAQ (reference sequence). CDR3 protein: CASSLATSGGLSSYNEQFF. The CDR3 nucleotides are TGTGCCAGCAGCTTAGCGACTAGCGGGGGGCTGAGCTCCTACAATGAGCAGTTCTTC.